Shown below are 9 T cell receptor beta chains from a single sample sequenced in a study of blood T cell repertoires in COVID-19. This table comes from immunoSEQ multiplex PCR, and its TCRdb copy is limited to in-frame clones, with some not included. The sample lists under 60,000 clones; approximately 84% were seen once. Sequencing was done on a sample of peripheral blood. Every receptor here comes from a man aged 60 to 75 with acute or convalescent COVID-19.

V and J are TRBV19 and TRBJ2-1; 9 bases map to TRBD1. The CDR3 has 14 amino acids. The germline V gene has CDR1 LNHDA and CDR2 SQIVND (reference sequence). J was trimmed by 6 bases and V by 8 bases; bases with no gene match: 8. The DNA for the CDR3 is TGTGCCAGTCGCCGGGACAGGGTAGTCAATGAGCAGTTCTTC. Amino acids: CASRRDRVVNEQFF.

The rearrangement links TRBV27 to TRBJ1-2, with D possibly TRBD1 on 5 matching bases. Germline V gene data show CDR1 as MNHEY and CDR2 as SMNVEV (reference sequence). The CDR3 is 14 residues long. Trimming took 5 bases from V and 6 from J, leaving 16 bases between them. CDR3 residues: CASSPRRAGNGYTF. The CDR3 region has the DNA TGTGCCAGCAGTCCCCGCAGGGCGGGAAATGGCTACACCTTC.

The rearrangement uses TRBV6-6 and TRBJ2-1, with D possibly matching TRBD1 (5 bases). CDR3 length: 15 amino acids. The germline V gene has CDR1 MNHNY and CDR2 SVGAGI (reference sequence). Trimming cost V 8 bases and J 2 bases, with 16 bases left between them. The CDR3: CASHLGATTYNEQFF. The CDR3 nucleotides read TGTGCCAGCCACTTAGGGGCTACGACCTACAATGAGCAGTTCTTC.

The CDR3 DNA sequence: TGTGCCAGCGGGGGGACAGGGCTGACTGAAGCTTTCTTT. This codes for CASGGTGLTEAFF. The V gene is TRBV2, the J gene TRBJ1-1; 9 bases align to TRBD1. The length of the CDR3 is 13 residues. Germline lookup yields CDR1 SNHLY and CDR2 FYNNEI. J gave up 5 bases and V 8 bases, and 6 bases lay outside the gene matches.

The rearrangement joins TRBV27 to TRBJ1-6; D is unclear. CDR3 length: 11 amino acids. The ends were cut back, 6 bases at V and 6 bases at J, with 3 bases in the middle. Germline V lookup: CDR1 MNHEY, CDR2 SMNVEV (reference sequence). The CDR3 nucleotides read TGTGCCAGCAGCTCTAATTCACCCCTCCACTTT. It encodes CASSSNSPLHF.

The rearrangement links TRBV7-9 to TRBJ1-1; TRBD1 aligns across 8 bases. V gave up 5 bases and J gave up 1 base; unmatched junction bases: 9. CDR1 and CDR2 (germline): SEHNR, FQNEAQ (reference sequence). The CDR3 contains 16 residues. The CDR3 DNA is TGTGCCAGCAGCACAGAGACAGGGGCTCAGAACACTGAAGCTTTCTTT. Translated: CASSTETGAQNTEAFF.

V gene TRBV5-5 combines with J gene TRBJ1-1; TRBD1 is a possible D gene (6 bases). Germline assignment: CDR1 SGHKS and CDR2 YYEKEE (reference sequence). Trimming took 0 bases from V and 0 from J, leaving 9 bases between them. CDR3 length: 15 residues. DNA for the CDR3: TGTGCCAGCAGCTTGGGGACAGCAATGAACACTGAAGCTTTCTTT. It translates to CASSLGTAMNTEAFF.

The rearrangement joins TRBV7-9 to TRBJ2-7; maybe TRBD1 (6 bases). In germline, CDR1 is SEHNR, CDR2 FQNEAQ (reference sequence). The CDR3 extends over 14 amino acids. Between the trimmed V and J ends, which lost 5 bases and 3 bases, there was a span of 14 bases. The CDR3 loop is CASSPPAGVYEQYF. CDR3 nucleotides: TGTGCCAGCAGCCCTCCGGCAGGGGTCTACGAGCAGTACTTC.

The V call is TRBV6-6, the J call TRBJ1-6; maybe TRBD1 (5 bases). The CDR3 contains 15 residues. Germline assignment: CDR1 MNHNY and CDR2 SVGAGI (reference sequence). V was shortened by 6 bases and J by 7 bases, with 16 bases between the two germline ends. DNA of the CDR3: TGTGCCAGCAGCCTCGGGGGAGGAGGGAATTCACCCCTCCACTTT. It specifies CASSLGGGGNSPLHF.